The TCR beta chain under discussion was sequenced for a study of blood T cell repertoires in COVID-19. Study information: Acute and convalescent COVID-19 samples came from the United States, Italy and Spain. Sample material is recorded as cDNA or gDNA derived from T cells, B-cell-depleted T cells, or PBMCs.

CDR3 length: 15 amino acids. Losses at the gene ends were 4 bases for V and 1 base for J; bases not matched to a gene: 5. CDR1 is MGHRA, CDR2 YSYEKL, per germline. As originally analysed: The authors estimated nucleated cell counts from reference gene primer amplification. Clones were read by immunoSEQ multiplex PCR, and TCRdb kept only the in-frame ones, dropping some. From that table come the V and J calls and clone size; the DNA was used to work out D and trimming. The sample consists of 110,000 to 150,000 clones, roughly four fifths of them appearing once. Sequenced input: peripheral blood. The chain carries TRBV4-1 and TRBJ2-3, with 7 bases that match TRBD2. This TCR was sampled from an elderly woman with acute or convalescent COVID-19. This CDR3 is CASSLLASGTDTQYF. The CDR3 nucleotides are TGCGCCAGCAGCCTACTAGCGTCCGGCACAGATACGCAGTATTTT.